This T cell receptor beta chain comes out of a study of CD4+ T cells in melanoma. Sequencing was performed with immunoSEQ multiplex PCR; in TCRdb, only in-frame clones are kept and a portion is missing. Among 8,500 to 10,000 clones listed, over 70% were seen once. General study points: A reported correlation linked neoantigen-specific CD4+ T cells to CD8+, macrophage and B cell function. Reportedly, melanoma neoantigen-specific CD4+ T cells showed varied differentiation states.

CDR1 is LNHDA, CDR2 SQIVND, per germline (reference sequence). Deletions cut 0 bases from V and 9 bases from J, with 14 bases between. This CDR3 spans 14 amino acids. This clone was recorded a few times. Its antigen remains unknown. This clonotype was obtained from a human donor with melanoma. The source material was cells from a culture (not recorded whether cultured in vitro). V usage is TRBV19 and J usage is TRBJ1-2, with D hard to call. CDR3 in DNA: TGTGCCAGTAGTATAGATCTCGTCTCACGACGCTACACCTTC. Its protein is CASSIDLVSRRYTF.